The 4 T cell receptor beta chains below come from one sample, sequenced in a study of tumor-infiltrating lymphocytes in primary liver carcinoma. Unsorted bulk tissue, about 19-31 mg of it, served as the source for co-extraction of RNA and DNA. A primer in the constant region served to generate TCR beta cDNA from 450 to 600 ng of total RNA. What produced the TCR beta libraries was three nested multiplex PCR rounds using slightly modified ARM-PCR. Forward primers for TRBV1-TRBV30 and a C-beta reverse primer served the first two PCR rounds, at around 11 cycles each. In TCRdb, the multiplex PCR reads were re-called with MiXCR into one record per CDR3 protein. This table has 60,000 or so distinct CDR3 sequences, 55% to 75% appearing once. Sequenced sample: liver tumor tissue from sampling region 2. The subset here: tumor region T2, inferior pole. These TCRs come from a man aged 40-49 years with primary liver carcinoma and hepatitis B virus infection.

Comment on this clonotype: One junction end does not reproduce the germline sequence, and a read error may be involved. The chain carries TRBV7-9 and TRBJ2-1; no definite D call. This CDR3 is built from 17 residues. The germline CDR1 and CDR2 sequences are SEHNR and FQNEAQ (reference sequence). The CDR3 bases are TGTGTCAGCAGCTTACCATATCAAGGGCGTAAAACAAATGAGCAGTTCTTC. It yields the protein CVSSLPYQGRKTNEQFF.

The CDR3 spells CASSQGPPGTGYKQYF. The CDR3, as DNA: TGTGCCAGCAGCCAAGGGCCCCCCGGGACAGGTTACAAGCAGTACTTC. The J gene is TRBJ2-7, the V gene TRBV4-2; 8 bases are shared with TRBD1. Germline V lookup: CDR1 LGHNA, CDR2 YNFKEQ. This CDR3 region has 16 residues. J lost 8 bases, V lost 1 base, and 13 bases had no gene match.

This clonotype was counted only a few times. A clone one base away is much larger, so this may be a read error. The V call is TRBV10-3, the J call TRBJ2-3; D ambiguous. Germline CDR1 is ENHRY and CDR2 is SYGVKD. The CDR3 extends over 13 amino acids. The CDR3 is CVISGSEEDTQYF. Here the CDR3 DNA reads TGTGTCATCAGTGGATCAGAGGAAGATACGCAGTATTTT.

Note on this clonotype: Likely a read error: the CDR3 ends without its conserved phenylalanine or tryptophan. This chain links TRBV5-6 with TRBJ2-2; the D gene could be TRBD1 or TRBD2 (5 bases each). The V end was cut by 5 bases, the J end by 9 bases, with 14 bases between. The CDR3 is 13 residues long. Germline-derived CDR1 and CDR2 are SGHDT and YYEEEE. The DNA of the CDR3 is TGTGCCAGCAGGCAATGGGGGACCTGGGAGCTGTTTTCT. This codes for CASRQWGTWELFS.